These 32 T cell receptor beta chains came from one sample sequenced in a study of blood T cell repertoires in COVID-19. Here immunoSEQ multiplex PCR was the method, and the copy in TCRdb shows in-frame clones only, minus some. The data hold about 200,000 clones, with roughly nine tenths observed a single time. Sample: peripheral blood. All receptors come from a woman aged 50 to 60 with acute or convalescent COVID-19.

The CDR3: CASSPQVSYEQYF. CDR3 DNA sequence: TGTGCCAGCAGCCCACAGGTCTCCTACGAGCAGTACTTC. The V and J genes are TRBV14 and TRBJ2-7; TRBD1 is a possible D gene (5 bases). In germline, CDR1 is SGHDN, CDR2 FVKESK. The V end lost 4 bases, the J end lost 0 bases, and 7 bases lay between the germline ends. This CDR3 has 13 amino acids.

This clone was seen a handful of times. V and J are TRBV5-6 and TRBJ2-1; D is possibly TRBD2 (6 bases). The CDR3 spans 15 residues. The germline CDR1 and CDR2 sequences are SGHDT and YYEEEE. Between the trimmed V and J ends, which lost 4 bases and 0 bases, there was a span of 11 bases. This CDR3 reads CASSHLASSYNEQFF. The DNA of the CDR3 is TGTGCCAGCAGCCATCTAGCGAGCTCCTACAATGAGCAGTTCTTC.

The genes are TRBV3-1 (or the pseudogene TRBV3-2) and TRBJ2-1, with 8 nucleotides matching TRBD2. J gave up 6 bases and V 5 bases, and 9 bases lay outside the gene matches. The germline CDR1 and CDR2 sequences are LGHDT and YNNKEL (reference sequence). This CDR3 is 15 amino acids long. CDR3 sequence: CASSTTGTRINEQFF. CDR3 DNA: TGTGCCAGCAGCACAACCGGGACTAGAATCAATGAGCAGTTCTTC.

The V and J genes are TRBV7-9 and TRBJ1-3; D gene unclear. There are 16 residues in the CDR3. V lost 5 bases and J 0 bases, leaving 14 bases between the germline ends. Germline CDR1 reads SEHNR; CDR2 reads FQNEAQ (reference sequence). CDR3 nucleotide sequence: TGTGCCAGCAGCCGCGTGCGGCCCAGCTCTGGAAACACCATATATTTT. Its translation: CASSRVRPSSGNTIYF.

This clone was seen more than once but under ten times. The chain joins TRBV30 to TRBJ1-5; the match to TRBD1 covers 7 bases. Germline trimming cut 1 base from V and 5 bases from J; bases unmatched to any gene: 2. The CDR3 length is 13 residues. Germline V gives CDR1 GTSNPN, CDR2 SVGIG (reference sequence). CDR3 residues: CAWSEGADQPQHF. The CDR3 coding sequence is TGTGCCTGGAGTGAGGGGGCTGATCAGCCCCAGCATTTT.

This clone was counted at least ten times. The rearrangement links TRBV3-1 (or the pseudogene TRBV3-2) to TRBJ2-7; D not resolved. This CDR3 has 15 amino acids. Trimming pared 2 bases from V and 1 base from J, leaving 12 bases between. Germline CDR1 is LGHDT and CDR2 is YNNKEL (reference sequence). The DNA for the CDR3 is TGTGCCAGCAGCCAATTTGTGTCAGGATCCTACGAGCAGTACTTC. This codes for CASSQFVSGSYEQYF.

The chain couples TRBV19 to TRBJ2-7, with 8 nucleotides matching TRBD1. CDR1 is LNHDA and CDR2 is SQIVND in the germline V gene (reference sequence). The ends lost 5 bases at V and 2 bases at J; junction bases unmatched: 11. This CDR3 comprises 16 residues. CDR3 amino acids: CASSSWTGNKPYEQYF. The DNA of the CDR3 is TGTGCCAGTAGTTCCTGGACAGGGAATAAACCCTACGAGCAGTACTTC.

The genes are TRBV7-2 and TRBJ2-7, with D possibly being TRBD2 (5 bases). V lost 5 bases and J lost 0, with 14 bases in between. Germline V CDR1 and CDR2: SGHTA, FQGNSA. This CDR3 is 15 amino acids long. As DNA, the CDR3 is TGTGCCAGCAGCCCGGCGGGCGGGTACTCCTACGAGCAGTACTTC. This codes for CASSPAGGYSYEQYF.

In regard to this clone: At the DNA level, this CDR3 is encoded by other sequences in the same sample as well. The DNA of the CDR3 is TGCGCCAGCAGCTTGGGAGATGATCAGCCCCAGCATTTT. It is translated as CASSLGDDQPQHF. The chain recombines TRBV5-1 with TRBJ1-5; no definite D call. The CDR3 extends over 13 amino acids. With 0 bases removed from V and 5 bases from J, the gap between germline ends came to 6 bases. Germline V CDR1 and CDR2: SGHRS, YFSETQ. The whole variable domain, filled in from reference TRBV5-1 and TRBJ1-5, reads KAGVTQTPRYLIKTRGQQVTLSCSPISGHRSVSWYQQTPGQGLQFLFEYFSETQRNKGNFPGRFSGRQFSNSRSEMNVSTLELGDSALYLCASSLGDDQPQHFGDGTRLSIL.

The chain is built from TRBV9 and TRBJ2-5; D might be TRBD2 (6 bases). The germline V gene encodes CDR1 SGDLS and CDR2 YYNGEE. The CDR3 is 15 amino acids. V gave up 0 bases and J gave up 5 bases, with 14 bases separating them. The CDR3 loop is CASSVGAGTGETQYF. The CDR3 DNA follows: TGTGCCAGCAGCGTAGGGGCGGGGACGGGGGAGACCCAGTACTTC.

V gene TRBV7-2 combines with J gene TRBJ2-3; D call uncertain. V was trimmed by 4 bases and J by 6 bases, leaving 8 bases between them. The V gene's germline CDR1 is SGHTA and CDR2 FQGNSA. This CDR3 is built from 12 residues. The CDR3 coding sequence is TGTGCCAGCAGCTCTCCTGCGGATACGCAGTATTTT. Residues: CASSSPADTQYF.

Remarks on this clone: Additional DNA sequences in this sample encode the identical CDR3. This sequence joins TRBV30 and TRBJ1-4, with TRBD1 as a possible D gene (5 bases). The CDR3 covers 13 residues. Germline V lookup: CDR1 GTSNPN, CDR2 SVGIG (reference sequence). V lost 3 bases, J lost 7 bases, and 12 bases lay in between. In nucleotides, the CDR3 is TGTGCCTGGAGCGGGCAGGGCGGTGAAAAACTGTTTTTT. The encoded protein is CAWSGQGGEKLFF.

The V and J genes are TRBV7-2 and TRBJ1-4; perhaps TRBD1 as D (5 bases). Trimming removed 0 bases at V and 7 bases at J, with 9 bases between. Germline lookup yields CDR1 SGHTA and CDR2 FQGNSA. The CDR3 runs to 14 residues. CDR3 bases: TGTGCCAGCAGCTTAGCTTTGGGGGGTGAAAAACTGTTTTTT. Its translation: CASSLALGGEKLFF.

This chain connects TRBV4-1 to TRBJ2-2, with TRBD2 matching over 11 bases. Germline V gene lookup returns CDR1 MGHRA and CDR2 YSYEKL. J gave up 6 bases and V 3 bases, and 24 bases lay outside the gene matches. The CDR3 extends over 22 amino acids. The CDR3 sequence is CASSHPRGLAGGSYGRSGELFF. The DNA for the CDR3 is TGCGCCAGCAGCCACCCCCGAGGCCTAGCGGGGGGCTCATATGGACGGTCCGGGGAGCTGTTTTTT.

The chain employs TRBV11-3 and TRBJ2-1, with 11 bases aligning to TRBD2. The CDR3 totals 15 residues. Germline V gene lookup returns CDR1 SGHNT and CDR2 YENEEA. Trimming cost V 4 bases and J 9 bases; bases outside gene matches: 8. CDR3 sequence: CASSSPTSGVIEQFF. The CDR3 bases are TGTGCCAGCAGCTCTCCGACTAGCGGGGTCATTGAGCAGTTCTTC.

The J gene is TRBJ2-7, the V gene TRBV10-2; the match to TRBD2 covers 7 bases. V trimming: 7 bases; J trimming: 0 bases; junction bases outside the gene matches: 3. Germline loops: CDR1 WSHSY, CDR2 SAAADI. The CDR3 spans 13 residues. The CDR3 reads CASTLASSYEQYF. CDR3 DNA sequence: TGCGCCAGCACACTAGCGTCCTCCTACGAGCAGTACTTC.

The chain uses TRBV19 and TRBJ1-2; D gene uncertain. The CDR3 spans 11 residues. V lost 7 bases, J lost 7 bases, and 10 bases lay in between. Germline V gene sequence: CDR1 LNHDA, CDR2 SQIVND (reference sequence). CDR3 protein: CASTGRFGYTF. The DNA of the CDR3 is TGTGCCAGTACTGGGAGGTTTGGCTACACCTTC. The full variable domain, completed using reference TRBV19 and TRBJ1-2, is DGGITQSPKYLFRKEGQNVTLSCEQNLNHDAMYWYRQDPGQGLRLIYYSQIVNDFQKGDIAEGYSVSREKKESFPLTVTSAQKNPTAFYLCASTGRFGYTFGSGTRLTVV.

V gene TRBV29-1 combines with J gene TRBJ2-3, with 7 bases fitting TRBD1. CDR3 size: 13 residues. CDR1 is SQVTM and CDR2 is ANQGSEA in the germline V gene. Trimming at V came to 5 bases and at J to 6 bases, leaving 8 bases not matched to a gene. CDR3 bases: TGCAGCGTTAGGACAGGTGTGGGGGATACGCAGTATTTT. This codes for CSVRTGVGDTQYF.

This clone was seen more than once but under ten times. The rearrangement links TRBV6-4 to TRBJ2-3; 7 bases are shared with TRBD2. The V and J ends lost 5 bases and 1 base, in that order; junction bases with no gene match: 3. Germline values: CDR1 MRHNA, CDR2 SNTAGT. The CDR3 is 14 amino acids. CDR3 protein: CASSSSGGTDTQYF. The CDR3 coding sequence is TGTGCCAGCAGTTCAAGCGGGGGCACAGATACGCAGTATTTT.

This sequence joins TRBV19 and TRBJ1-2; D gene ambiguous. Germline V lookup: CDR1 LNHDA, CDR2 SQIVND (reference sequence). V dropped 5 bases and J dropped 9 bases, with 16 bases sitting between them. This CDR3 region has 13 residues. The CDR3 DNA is TGTGCCAGTAGTTCCACCTCCCCTGCTAGCTACACCTTC. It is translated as CASSSTSPASYTF. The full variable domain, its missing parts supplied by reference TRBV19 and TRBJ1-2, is DGGITQSPKYLFRKEGQNVTLSCEQNLNHDAMYWYRQDPGQGLRLIYYSQIVNDFQKGDIAEGYSVSREKKESFPLTVTSAQKNPTAFYLCASSSTSPASYTFGSGTRLTVV.

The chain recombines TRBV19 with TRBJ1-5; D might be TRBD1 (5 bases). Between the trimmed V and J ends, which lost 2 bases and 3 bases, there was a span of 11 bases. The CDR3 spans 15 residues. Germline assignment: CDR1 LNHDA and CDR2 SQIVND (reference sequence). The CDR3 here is CASSIQGKVNQPQHF. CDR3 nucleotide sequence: TGTGCCAGTAGTATACAGGGAAAAGTCAATCAGCCCCAGCATTTT.

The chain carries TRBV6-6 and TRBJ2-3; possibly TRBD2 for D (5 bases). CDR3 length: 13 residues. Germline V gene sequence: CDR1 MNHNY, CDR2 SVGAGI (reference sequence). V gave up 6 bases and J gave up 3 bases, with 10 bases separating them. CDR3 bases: TGTGCCAGCAGACTCGGGGAAACAGATACGCAGTATTTT. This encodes CASRLGETDTQYF.

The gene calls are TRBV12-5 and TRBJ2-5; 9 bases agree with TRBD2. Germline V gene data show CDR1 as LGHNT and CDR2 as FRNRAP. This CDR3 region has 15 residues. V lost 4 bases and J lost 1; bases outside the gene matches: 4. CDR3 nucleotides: TGTGCTAGTGGTTGGAGCGGGGGGCCCCAAGAGACCCAGTACTTC. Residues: CASGWSGGPQETQYF.

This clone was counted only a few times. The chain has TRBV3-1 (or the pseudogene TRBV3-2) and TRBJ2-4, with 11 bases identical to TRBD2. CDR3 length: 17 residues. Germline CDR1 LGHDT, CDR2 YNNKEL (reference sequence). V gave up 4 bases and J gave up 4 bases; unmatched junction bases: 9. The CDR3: CASSLQPSGGRKNIQYF. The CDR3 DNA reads TGTGCCAGCAGCCTCCAGCCTAGCGGGGGGCGAAAAAACATTCAGTACTTC.

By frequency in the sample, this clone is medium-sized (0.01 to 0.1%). The CDR3: CASSPGLAESYEQYF. The CDR3 DNA reads as TGTGCCAGCTCCCCGGGACTAGCGGAGTCCTACGAGCAGTACTTC. The chain employs TRBV18 and TRBJ2-7; 11 nucleotides align to TRBD2. The CDR3 is made up of 15 amino acids. Per the germline V gene, CDR1 is KGHSH and CDR2 is LQKENI. V lost 6 bases to trimming and J lost 1 base; unmatched junction nucleotides: 5.

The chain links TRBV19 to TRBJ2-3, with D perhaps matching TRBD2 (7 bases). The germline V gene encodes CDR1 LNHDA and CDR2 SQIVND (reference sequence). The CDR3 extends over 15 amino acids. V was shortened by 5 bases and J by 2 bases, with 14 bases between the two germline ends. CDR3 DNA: TGTGCCAGTAGTTTCGGGGGGCCAGCCACAGATACGCAGTATTTT. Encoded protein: CASSFGGPATDTQYF.

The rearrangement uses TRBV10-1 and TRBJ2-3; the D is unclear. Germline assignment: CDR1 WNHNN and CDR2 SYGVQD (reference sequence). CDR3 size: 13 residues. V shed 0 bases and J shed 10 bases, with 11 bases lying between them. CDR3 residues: CASSESLTNAQYF. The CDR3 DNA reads TGCGCCAGCAGTGAGTCGCTAACGAACGCGCAGTATTTT.

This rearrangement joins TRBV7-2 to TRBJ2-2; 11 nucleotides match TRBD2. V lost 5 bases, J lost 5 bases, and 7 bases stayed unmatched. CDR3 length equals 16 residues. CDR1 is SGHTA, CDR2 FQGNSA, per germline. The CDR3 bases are TGTGCCAGCAGCCATACCGGGACTAGCGGAACCGGGGAGCTGTTTTTT. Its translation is CASSHTGTSGTGELFF.

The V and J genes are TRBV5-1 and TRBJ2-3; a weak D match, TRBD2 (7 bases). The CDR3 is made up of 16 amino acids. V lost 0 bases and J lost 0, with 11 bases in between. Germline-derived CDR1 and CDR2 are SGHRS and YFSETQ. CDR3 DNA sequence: TGCGCCAGCAGCTTGGATGCGGGGGCTAGCACAGATACGCAGTATTTT. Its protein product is CASSLDAGASTDTQYF.

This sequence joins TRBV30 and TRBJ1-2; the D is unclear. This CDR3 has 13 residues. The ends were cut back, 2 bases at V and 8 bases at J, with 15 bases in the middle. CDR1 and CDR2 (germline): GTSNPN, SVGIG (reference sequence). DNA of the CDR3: TGTGCCTGGAGTTCTACTGGCGGGCTCGGCTACACCTTC. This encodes CAWSSTGGLGYTF.

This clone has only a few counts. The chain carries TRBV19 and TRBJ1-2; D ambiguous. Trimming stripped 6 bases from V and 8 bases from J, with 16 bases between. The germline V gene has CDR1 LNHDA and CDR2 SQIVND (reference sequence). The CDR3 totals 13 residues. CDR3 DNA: TGTGCCAGTAGCCCGGGTCTACAACAAGGCTACACCTTC. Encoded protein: CASSPGLQQGYTF.

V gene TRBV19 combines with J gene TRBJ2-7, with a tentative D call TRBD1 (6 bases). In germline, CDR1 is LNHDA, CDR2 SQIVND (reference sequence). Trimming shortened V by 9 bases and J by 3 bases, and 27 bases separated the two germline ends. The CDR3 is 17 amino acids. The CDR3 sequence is CASRPFYRDPGYYEQYF. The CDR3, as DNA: TGTGCCAGCCGCCCGTTTTACAGGGATCCAGGCTACTACGAGCAGTACTTC. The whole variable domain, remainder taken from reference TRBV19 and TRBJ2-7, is DGGITQSPKYLFRKEGQNVTLSCEQNLNHDAMYWYRQDPGQGLRLIYYSQIVNDFQKGDIAEGYSVSREKKESFPLTVTSAQKNPTAFYLCASRPFYRDPGYYEQYFGPGTRLTVT.